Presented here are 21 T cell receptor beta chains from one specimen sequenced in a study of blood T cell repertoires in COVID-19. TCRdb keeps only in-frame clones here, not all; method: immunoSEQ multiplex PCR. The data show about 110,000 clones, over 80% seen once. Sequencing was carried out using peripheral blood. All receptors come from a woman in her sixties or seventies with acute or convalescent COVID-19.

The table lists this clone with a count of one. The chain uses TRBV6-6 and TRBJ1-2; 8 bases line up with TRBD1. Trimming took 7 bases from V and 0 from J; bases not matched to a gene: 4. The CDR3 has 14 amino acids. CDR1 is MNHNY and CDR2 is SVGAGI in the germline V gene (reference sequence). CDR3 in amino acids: CASKGQGANYGYTF. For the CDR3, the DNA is TGTGCCAGCAAAGGACAGGGAGCTAACTATGGCTACACCTTC.

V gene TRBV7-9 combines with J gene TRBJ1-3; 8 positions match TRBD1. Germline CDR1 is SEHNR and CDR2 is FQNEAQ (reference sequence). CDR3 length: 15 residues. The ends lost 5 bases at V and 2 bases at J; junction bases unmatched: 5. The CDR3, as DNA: TGTGCCAGCAGCGCATTGACAGGGGCTGGAAACACCATATATTTT. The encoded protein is CASSALTGAGNTIYF.

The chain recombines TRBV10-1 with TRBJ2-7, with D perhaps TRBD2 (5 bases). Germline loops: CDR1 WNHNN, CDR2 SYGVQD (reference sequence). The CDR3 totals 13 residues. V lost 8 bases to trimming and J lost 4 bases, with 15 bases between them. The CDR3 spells CASSDRGRYEQYF. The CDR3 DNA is TGCGCCAGCTCTGACCGGGGTCGGTACGAGCAGTACTTC.

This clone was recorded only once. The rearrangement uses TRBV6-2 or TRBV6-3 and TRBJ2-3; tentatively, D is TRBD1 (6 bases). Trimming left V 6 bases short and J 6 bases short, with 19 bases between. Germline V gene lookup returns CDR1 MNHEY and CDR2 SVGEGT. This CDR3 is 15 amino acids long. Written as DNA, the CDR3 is TGTGCCAGCAGACCTGGGACATTTGGGTGGGATACGCAGTATTTT. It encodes CASRPGTFGWDTQYF.

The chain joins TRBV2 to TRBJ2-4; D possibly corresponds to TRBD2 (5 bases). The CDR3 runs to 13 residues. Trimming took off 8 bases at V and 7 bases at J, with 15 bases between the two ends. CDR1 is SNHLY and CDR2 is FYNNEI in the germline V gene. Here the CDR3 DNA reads TGTGCCAGCGAATTGCAGCGCGGGAACATTCAGTACTTC. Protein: CASELQRGNIQYF.

CDR3 nucleotides: TGCGCCAGCAGCCTAGGACTAGTCGGTCCCGGGGAGCTGTTTTTT. Protein product: CASSLGLVGPGELFF. The chain combines TRBV5-1 with TRBJ2-2; 7 positions agree with TRBD2. The CDR3 totals 15 residues. After removal of 4 bases from V and 6 bases from J, the junction contained 9 bases not matched to a gene. Germline assignment: CDR1 SGHRS and CDR2 YFSETQ.

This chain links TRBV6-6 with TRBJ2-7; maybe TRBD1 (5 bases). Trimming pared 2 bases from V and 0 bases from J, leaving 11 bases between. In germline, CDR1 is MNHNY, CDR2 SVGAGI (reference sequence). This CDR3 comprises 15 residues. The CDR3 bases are TGTGCCAGCAGTTACCCCAGGGTCGGCTCCTACGAGCAGTACTTC. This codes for CASSYPRVGSYEQYF.

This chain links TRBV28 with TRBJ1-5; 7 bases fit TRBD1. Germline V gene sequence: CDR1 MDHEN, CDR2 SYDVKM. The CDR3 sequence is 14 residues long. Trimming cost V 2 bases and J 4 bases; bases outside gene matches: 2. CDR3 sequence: CASSLDRVNQPQHF. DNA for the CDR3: TGTGCCAGCAGTTTAGACAGGGTAAATCAGCCCCAGCATTTT.

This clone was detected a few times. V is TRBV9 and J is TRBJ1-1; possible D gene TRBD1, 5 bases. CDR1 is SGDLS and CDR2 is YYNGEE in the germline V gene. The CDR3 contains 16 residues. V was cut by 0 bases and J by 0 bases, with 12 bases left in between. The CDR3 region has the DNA TGTGCCAGCAGCGTAGGTGGAGGGACGATGAACACTGAAGCTTTCTTT. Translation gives CASSVGGGTMNTEAFF.

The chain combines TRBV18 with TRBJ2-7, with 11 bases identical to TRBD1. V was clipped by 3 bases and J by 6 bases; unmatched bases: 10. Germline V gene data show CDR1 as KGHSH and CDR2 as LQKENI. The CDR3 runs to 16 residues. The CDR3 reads CASSPPVGQGAREQYF. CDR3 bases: TGTGCCAGCTCACCGCCGGTTGGACAGGGGGCGCGCGAGCAGTACTTC.

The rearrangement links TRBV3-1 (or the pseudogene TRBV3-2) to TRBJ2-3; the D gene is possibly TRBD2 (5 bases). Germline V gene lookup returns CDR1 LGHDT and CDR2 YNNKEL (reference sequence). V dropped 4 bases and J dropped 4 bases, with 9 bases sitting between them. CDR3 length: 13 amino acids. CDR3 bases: TGTGCCAGCAGCCGTCAGAGGGCAGATACGCAGTATTTT. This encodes CASSRQRADTQYF.

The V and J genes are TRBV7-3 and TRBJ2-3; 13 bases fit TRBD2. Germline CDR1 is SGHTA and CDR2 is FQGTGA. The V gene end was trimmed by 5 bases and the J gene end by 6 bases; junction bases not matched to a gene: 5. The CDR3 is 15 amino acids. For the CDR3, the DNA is TGTGCCAGCAGCCCGGGACTAGCGGGGTTGGATACGCAGTATTTT. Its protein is CASSPGLAGLDTQYF.

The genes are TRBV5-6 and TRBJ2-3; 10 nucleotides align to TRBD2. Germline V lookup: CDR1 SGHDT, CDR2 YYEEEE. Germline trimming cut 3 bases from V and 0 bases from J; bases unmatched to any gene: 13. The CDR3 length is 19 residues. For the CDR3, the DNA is TGTGCCAGCAGCTCGACTAGCGGGTACTCTTTAGGTAGCACAGATACGCAGTATTTT. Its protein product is CASSSTSGYSLGSTDTQYF.

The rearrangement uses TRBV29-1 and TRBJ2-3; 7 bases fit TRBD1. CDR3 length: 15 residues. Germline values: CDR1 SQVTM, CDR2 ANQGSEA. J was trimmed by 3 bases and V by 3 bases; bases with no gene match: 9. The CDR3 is CSVETRDSLTDTQYF. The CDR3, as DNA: TGCAGCGTTGAGACCCGGGACAGCCTAACAGATACGCAGTATTTT.

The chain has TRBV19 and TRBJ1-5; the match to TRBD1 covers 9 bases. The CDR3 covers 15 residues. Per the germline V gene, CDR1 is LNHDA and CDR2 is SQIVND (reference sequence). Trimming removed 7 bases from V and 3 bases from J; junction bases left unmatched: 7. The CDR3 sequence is CASTVDRGVNQPQHF. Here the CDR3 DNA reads TGTGCCAGTACCGTCGACAGGGGGGTCAATCAGCCCCAGCATTTT.

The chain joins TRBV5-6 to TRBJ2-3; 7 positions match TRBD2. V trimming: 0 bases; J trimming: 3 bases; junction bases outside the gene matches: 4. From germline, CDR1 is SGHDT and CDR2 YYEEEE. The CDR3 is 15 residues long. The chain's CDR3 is CASSLEASGTDTQYF. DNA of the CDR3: TGTGCCAGCAGCTTGGAGGCTAGCGGTACAGATACGCAGTATTTT.

The CDR3, as DNA: TGTGCCAGCAGTCCGGGACACACTGAAAAACTGTTTTTT. This translates into CASSPGHTEKLFF. The rearrangement uses TRBV14 and TRBJ1-4; the D gene is possibly TRBD1 (6 bases). The germline gives CDR1 SGHDN, CDR2 FVKESK. This CDR3 contains 13 residues. The V end was cut by 6 bases, the J end by 7 bases, with 12 bases between.

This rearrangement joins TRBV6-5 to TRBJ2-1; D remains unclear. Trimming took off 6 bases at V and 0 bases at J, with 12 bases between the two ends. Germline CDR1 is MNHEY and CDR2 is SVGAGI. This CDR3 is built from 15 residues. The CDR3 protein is CASSVDTSSYNEQFF. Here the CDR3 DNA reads TGTGCCAGCAGCGTTGATACCAGCTCCTACAATGAGCAGTTCTTC.

DNA of the CDR3: TGTGCCAGCAGGTCGGGACACTTGAACACCGGGGAGCTGTTTTTT. The encoded protein is CASRSGHLNTGELFF. The chain uses TRBV9 and TRBJ2-2; D is perhaps TRBD1 (6 bases). The germline gives CDR1 SGDLS, CDR2 YYNGEE. The CDR3 sequence is 15 residues long. V lost 5 bases to trimming and J lost 1 base, with 12 bases between them.

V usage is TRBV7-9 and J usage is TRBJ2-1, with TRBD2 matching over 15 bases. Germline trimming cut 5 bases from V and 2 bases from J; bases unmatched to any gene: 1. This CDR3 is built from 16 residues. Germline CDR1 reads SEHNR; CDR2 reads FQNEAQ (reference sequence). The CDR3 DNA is TGTGCCAGCAGCCGGACTAGCGGGGGGGCCTACAATGAGCAGTTCTTC. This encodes CASSRTSGGAYNEQFF.

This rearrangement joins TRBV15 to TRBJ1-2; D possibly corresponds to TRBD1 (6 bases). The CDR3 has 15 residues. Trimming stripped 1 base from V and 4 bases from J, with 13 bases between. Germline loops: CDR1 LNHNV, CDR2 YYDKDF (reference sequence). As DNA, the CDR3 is TGTGCCACCAGCAGAGGTACAGGGTTTATCTATGGCTACACCTTC. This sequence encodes CATSRGTGFIYGYTF.